This TCR beta chain was documented in a study of CD8+ T cells in alopecia areata. The germline CDR1 and CDR2 sequences are MNHEY and SVGAGI. This CDR3 comprises 15 residues. The V and J ends lost 3 bases and 0 bases, in that order; junction bases with no gene match: 5. General study findings and limits: Normal scalp showed lower clonality than lesional scalp, especially alopecia totalis/universalis. There were also resident alphabeta T cells of normal skin sequenced in scalp samples.

Extraction and reverse transcription of RNA yielded cDNA as the sequencing template. Produced via immunoSEQ multiplex PCR; TCRdb's table is partial and in-frame only. The repertoire includes more than 150,000 clones, 50% to 65% of them detected once, and just under 20% sits in the top ten. This clone was seen just once. Its specificity is unknown. Lesional scalp punch biopsies and peripheral blood came from alopecia areata patients. This specimen consisted of CD8+ T cells sorted from blood, obtained at week 0. The chain combines TRBV6-5 with TRBJ2-7, with 7 bases lining up with TRBD2. The TCR originated in a human donor with alopecia areata. In DNA form, the CDR3 reads TGTGCCAGCAGTTATGGGACGGGGGGCTCCTACGAGCAGTACTTC. Its protein is CASSYGTGGSYEQYF.